This TCR beta chain was recorded in a study of breast tumors, draining lymph nodes, adjacent tissues. Study-wide points: The lymph node origin of tumor T cells was framed as consistent with a hypothesis, not demonstrated.

Deletions cut 6 bases from V and 2 bases from J, with 13 bases between. This CDR3 is built from 15 residues. The germline V gene encodes CDR1 MGHDK and CDR2 SYGVNS. TCRdb re-called the multiplex PCR reads through MiXCR, storing one row per CDR3 protein. The sample records about 220,000 distinct CDR3 sequences, roughly a third being singletons. Axillary draining lymph nodes of breast cancer patients supplied the node samples. Concerning this clonotype itself: Its target is not known.

This chain joins TRBV25-1 and TRBJ2-2, with a tentative D call TRBD2 (5 bases). This sequence was found in a female donor with breast cancer. Some clones in this sample may be carry-over from other donors' samples. The sequenced material came from axillary lymph node tissue. CDR3 nucleotides: TGTGCCAGCAGAACTCCGACGGGAAACACCGGGGAGCTGTTTTTT. It translates to CASRTPTGNTGELFF. The entire variable domain, with the rest obtained from reference TRBV25-1 and TRBJ2-2, is as follows: EADIYQTPRYLVIGTGKKITLECSQTMGHDKMYWYQQDPGMELHLIHYSYGVNSTEKGDLSSESTVSRIRTEHFPLTLESARPSHTSQYLCASRTPTGNTGELFFGEGSRLTVL.